These T cell receptor beta chains were read from a single sample in a study of T cell repertoires in cytomegalovirus infection. In TCRdb, the reads were re-called with MiXCR into one record per CDR3 protein. The sample shows 160,000 or so distinct CDR3 sequences, about 22% of them seen only once. Antigens for these TCRs are unknown. The specimen was CD8+ T cells from cultured PBMCs, collected from culture after CMV antigen stimulation. The receptors shown here come from a human donor in good health (CMV status not recorded). Some clones in this sample may be carry-over from other donors' samples. CDR3s include the opening cysteine and the closing phenylalanine or tryptophan. A D gene is named only where the DNA matches it firmly. Clone size, where shown, is once, few, many, or a class for clones that have expanded.

d_call | j_call | clone_size | v_call | cdr3_aa | cdr3_nt
NA | TRBJ2-5 | NA | TRBV27 | CASALGGSQETQYF | TGTGCCAGCGCTTTGGGGGGCAGCCAAGAGACCCAGTACTTC
NA | TRBJ1-5 | NA | TRBV27 | CASSLRGESNQPQHF | TGTGCCAGCAGTTTAAGGGGGGAAAGCAATCAGCCCCAGCATTTT
NA | TRBJ2-7 | few | TRBV5-5 | CASSSLITYEQYF | TGTGCCAGCAGCTCACTCATTACCTACGAGCAGTACTTC
NA | TRBJ2-5 | few | TRBV7-3 | CASSLKGRGGGYQETQYF | TGTGCCAGCAGCTTAAAAGGTCGCGGGGGCGGGTACCAAGAGACCCAGTACTTC
NA | TRBJ1-1 | few | TRBV24-1 | CATSGQDRKAFF | TGTGCCACCAGTGGACAGGACAGAAAAGCTTTCTTT
TRBD1 | TRBJ1-4 | few | TRBV7-2 | CASSNAWDRNEKLFF | TGTGCCAGCAGCAACGCATGGGACAGGAATGAAAAACTGTTTTTT
NA | TRBJ1-2 | NA | TRBV5-3 | CASSLGHYGYTF | TGTGCCAGCAGCCTAGGACACTATGGCTACACCTTC
NA | TRBJ2-1 | few | TRBV5-3 | CASRQEQFF | TGTGCCAGCAGACAGGAGCAGTTCTTC
NA | TRBJ2-3 | many | TRBV12-3/TRBV12-4 | CASSLGGADTQYF | TGTGCCAGCAGTTTGGGAGGAGCAGATACGCAGTATTTT
TRBD1 | TRBJ2-7 | few | TRBV4-1 | CASSPLSRTGGLYEQYF | TGCGCCAGCAGCCCACTCTCAAGGACAGGGGGCCTCTACGAGCAGTACTTC
TRBD2 | TRBJ2-1 | once | TRBV9 | CASSVASSGEWNEQFF | TGTGCCAGCAGCGTAGCATCGAGCGGGGAGTGGAATGAGCAGTTCTTC
NA | TRBJ1-2 | NA | TRBV6-6 | CASSYPTELPTYTF | TGTGCCAGCAGTTACCCCACCGAGTTACCAACCTACACCTTC
TRBD1 | TRBJ1-1 | NA | TRBV29-1 | CSVGTGGATVEAFF | TGCAGCGTTGGTACAGGGGGCGCGACGGTTGAAGCTTTCTTT
NA | TRBJ1-4 | NA | TRBV7-9 | CASSDPGTEKLFF | TGTGCCAGCAGCGACCCGGGCACGGAAAAACTGTTTTTT
TRBD2 | TRBJ2-1 | few | TRBV6-1 | CASSFSGVAYNEQFF | TGTGCCAGCAGTTTTAGCGGGGTGGCCTACAATGAGCAGTTCTTC
NA | TRBJ1-1 | many | TRBV4-2 | CASSQEAGATEAFF | TGTGCCAGCAGCCAAGAAGCAGGGGCCACTGAAGCTTTCTTT
NA | TRBJ1-2 | few | TRBV7-3 | CASSLGGLEGYTF | TGTGCCAGCAGCTTAGGGGGGCTCGAGGGCTACACCTTC
TRBD1 | TRBJ2-1 | NA | TRBV4-2 | CASSQETGGLADNEQFF | TGTGCCAGCAGCCAGGAGACAGGGGGGCTAGCGGACAATGAGCAGTTCTTC
TRBD2 | TRBJ2-1 | few | TRBV12-5 | CASGSLPGLQAYNEQFF | TGTGCTAGTGGTTCACTACCGGGACTACAGGCCTACAATGAGCAGTTCTTC
TRBD2 | TRBJ2-1 | few | TRBV4-1 | CASTLSRGNVGEQFF | TGCGCCAGCACCCTGTCGCGGGGGAATGTGGGTGAGCAGTTCTTC
NA | TRBJ2-7 | NA | TRBV20-1 | CSAIGLSYEQYF | TGCAGTGCCATAGGACTGTCCTACGAGCAGTACTTC
NA | TRBJ2-7 | NA | TRBV4-1 | CASSQSSTLTAYEQYF | TGCGCCAGCAGCCAGTCCAGTACCCTAACGGCCTACGAGCAGTACTTC
NA | TRBJ2-5 | NA | TRBV5-6 | CASSATGAQETQYF | TGTGCCAGCAGCGCGACCGGGGCACAAGAGACCCAGTACTTC
TRBD1 | TRBJ1-5 | NA | TRBV7-6 | CASSSAGQTPWPQHF | TGTGCCAGCAGCTCGGCGGGACAGACCCCTTGGCCCCAGCATTTT
NA | TRBJ1-2 | NA | TRBV6-5 | CASSYSSSGPYGYTF | TGTGCCAGCAGTTACTCCAGTTCAGGGCCCTATGGCTACACCTTC
NA | TRBJ1-2 | NA | TRBV7-8 | CASSLGPGAGYTF | TGTGCCAGCAGCTTAGGACCAGGGGCCGGCTACACCTTC
NA | TRBJ1-2 | NA | TRBV12-3/TRBV12-4 | CASSLASLPTWGYTF | TGTGCCAGCAGTTTAGCCTCCCTGCCCACTTGGGGCTACACCTTC
NA | TRBJ2-3 | NA | TRBV4-1 | CASSQWTVDQLATDTQYF | TGCGCCAGCAGCCAATGGACAGTCGACCAGCTAGCCACAGATACGCAGTATTTT
NA | TRBJ1-5 | few | TRBV2 | CASSEVGSNQPQHF | TGTGCCAGCAGTGAAGTCGGTAGCAATCAGCCCCAGCATTTT
NA | TRBJ2-2 | NA | TRBV27 | CASSMERMQANTGELFF | TGTGCCAGCAGTATGGAACGGATGCAAGCGAACACCGGGGAGCTGTTTTTT
NA | TRBJ2-7 | NA | TRBV7-9 | CASSAQGSSYEQYF | TGTGCCAGCAGCGCCCAAGGGTCCTCCTACGAGCAGTACTTC
NA | TRBJ2-2 | NA | TRBV4-1 | CASSQDSAGELFF | TGCGCCAGCAGCCAAGATAGTGCCGGGGAGCTGTTTTTT
NA | TRBJ2-1 | NA | TRBV4-1 | CASSQERLESSYNEQFF | TGCGCCAGCAGCCAAGAGAGGTTAGAGAGCTCCTACAATGAGCAGTTCTTC
NA | TRBJ2-7 | many | TRBV4-3 | CASSQDLTETYEQYF | TGCGCCAGCAGCCAAGATCTTACGGAGACCTACGAGCAGTACTTC
NA | TRBJ2-1 | NA | TRBV13 | CASTLGGGLQFF | TGTGCCAGCACCCTAGGGGGGGGCCTGCAGTTCTTC
NA | TRBJ2-3 | NA | TRBV19 | CATGPPYTQYF | TGTGCCACCGGTCCCCCCTATACGCAGTATTTT
TRBD2 | TRBJ2-3 | few | TRBV7-9 | CASSLDPAGGRSSTDTQYF | TGTGCCAGCAGCTTAGACCCCGCGGGGGGCCGATCTAGCACAGATACGCAGTATTTT
TRBD1 | TRBJ2-7 | NA | TRBV6-2/TRBV6-3 | CASRERQGAYEQYF | TGTGCCAGCAGGGAAAGACAGGGGGCCTACGAGCAGTACTTC
NA | TRBJ2-7 | NA | TRBV15 | CATSRDRSLYEQYF | TGTGCCACCAGCAGAGACAGGTCTCTCTACGAGCAGTACTTC
NA | TRBJ2-7 | few | TRBV6-5 | CASSYGGPGHEQYF | TGTGCCAGCAGTTACGGGGGTCCGGGCCACGAGCAGTACTTC
NA | TRBJ2-7 | NA | TRBV11-2 | CASSLLYGSYEQYF | TGTGCCAGCAGCTTATTATACGGCTCCTACGAGCAGTACTTC
NA | TRBJ1-1 | few | TRBV4-3 | CASSLAATGNTEAFF | TGCGCCAGCAGCCTAGCAGCCACCGGGAACACTGAAGCTTTCTTT
NA | TRBJ1-2 | few | TRBV28 | CASRETSGRSYGYTF | TGTGCCAGCAGAGAAACGTCGGGACGGAGCTATGGCTACACCTTC
NA | TRBJ1-5 | few | TRBV2 | CASTGGRVNNQPQHF | TGTGCCAGCACCGGGGGCAGGGTCAACAATCAGCCCCAGCATTTT
TRBD2 | TRBJ2-1 | few | TRBV6-2/TRBV6-3 | CASSSNSGGVYNEQFF | TGTGCCAGCAGTTCCAATAGCGGGGGAGTATACAATGAGCAGTTCTTC
TRBD1 | TRBJ1-2 | medium-sized | TRBV6-5 | CASSYSGARGRNGYTF | TGTGCCAGCAGTTACTCAGGTGCCAGGGGGCGGAATGGCTACACCTTC
TRBD2 | TRBJ2-1 | NA | TRBV12-3/TRBV12-4 | CASSPGTSGGADYNEQFF | TGTGCCAGCAGCCCCGGGACTAGCGGGGGGGCCGACTACAATGAGCAGTTCTTC
TRBD1 | TRBJ1-1 | NA | TRBV6-6 | CASSTDRGPNTEAFF | TGTGCCAGCAGTACGGACAGGGGGCCGAACACTGAAGCTTTCTTT
NA | TRBJ2-1 | NA | TRBV4-3 | CASSQFGEQFF | TGCGCCAGCAGCCAATTTGGTGAGCAGTTCTTC
NA | TRBJ1-6 | few | TRBV12-3/TRBV12-4 | CASSDRDGGDSPLHF | TGTGCCAGCAGTGACCGGGACGGGGGGGATTCACCCCTCCACTTT
NA | TRBJ1-5 | few | TRBV6-2/TRBV6-3 | CASSQVGATTDQPQHF | TGTGCCAGCAGCCAAGTCGGAGCCACTACGGATCAGCCCCAGCATTTT
NA | TRBJ2-7 | few | TRBV12-3/TRBV12-4 | CASSWTDTYEQYF | TGTGCCAGCAGCTGGACAGATACCTACGAGCAGTACTTC
NA | TRBJ2-7 | NA | TRBV4-1 | CASSRPKTGTSYEQYF | TGCGCCAGCAGCCGACCTAAGACAGGGACTTCCTACGAGCAGTACTTC
NA | TRBJ2-3 | few | TRBV28 | CASSYDGSTDTQYF | TGTGCCAGCAGTTATGACGGTAGCACAGATACGCAGTATTTT